A selection of T cell receptor beta chains follows, all from one sample in a study of blood T cell repertoires in COVID-19. Sequencing used immunoSEQ multiplex PCR; TCRdb keeps in-frame clones, though not all of them. The sample includes about 250,000 clones, approximately 83% of them seen just once. Sequences were obtained from peripheral blood. These receptor sequences come from a man aged 45 to 65 with active or convalescent COVID-19. Both conserved end residues are part of each CDR3. The order of the fields is D gene, V gene, clone size, J gene, CDR3 protein, CDR3 DNA. A D gene is named only where the DNA matches it firmly. The size entry is marked missing in some rows and otherwise reads once, few, many or a size class.

d_gene: TRBD2
v_gene: TRBV6-5
abundance: NA
j_gene: TRBJ2-5
CDR3aa: CASRSGVGGETQYF
CDR3nt: TGTGCCAGCAGGAGCGGGGTTGGGGGGGAGACCCAGTACTTC

d_gene: NA
v_gene: TRBV7-9
abundance: NA
j_gene: TRBJ2-1
CDR3aa: CASSVDLSNEQFF
CDR3nt: TGTGCCAGCAGCGTGGACTTGTCCAATGAGCAGTTCTTC

d_gene: NA
v_gene: TRBV30
abundance: NA
j_gene: TRBJ1-1
CDR3aa: CAWSSAEAFF
CDR3nt: TGTGCCTGGAGTTCGGCTGAAGCTTTCTTT

d_gene: NA
v_gene: TRBV6-5
abundance: NA
j_gene: TRBJ1-2
CDR3aa: CASSTLGQANGYTF
CDR3nt: TGTGCCAGCAGTACCCTTGGGCAGGCTAATGGCTACACCTTC

d_gene: NA
v_gene: TRBV28
abundance: NA
j_gene: TRBJ1-5
CDR3aa: CASIGEGGNQPQHF
CDR3nt: TGTGCCAGCATAGGGGAGGGTGGCAATCAGCCCCAGCATTTT

d_gene: TRBD1
v_gene: TRBV2
abundance: few
j_gene: TRBJ2-5
CDR3aa: CASGKVGDREETQYF
CDR3nt: TGTGCCAGCGGGAAAGTCGGGGACAGAGAAGAGACCCAGTACTTC

d_gene: TRBD2
v_gene: TRBV7-3
abundance: NA
j_gene: TRBJ2-2
CDR3aa: CASSLGLALGTGELFF
CDR3nt: TGTGCCAGCAGCCTCGGACTAGCTTTAGGAACCGGGGAGCTGTTTTTT

d_gene: TRBD1
v_gene: TRBV7-2
abundance: NA
j_gene: TRBJ1-5
CDR3aa: CASSVRGTGLQPQHF
CDR3nt: TGTGCCAGCAGCGTGAGGGGGACAGGGCTTCAGCCCCAGCATTTT

d_gene: TRBD2
v_gene: TRBV10-3
abundance: NA
j_gene: TRBJ2-2
CDR3aa: CAIMAGANTGELFF
CDR3nt: TGTGCCATCATGGCGGGGGCGAACACCGGGGAGCTGTTTTTT

d_gene: NA
v_gene: TRBV30
abundance: NA
j_gene: TRBJ2-3
CDR3aa: CACHRGPGNTDTQYF
CDR3nt: TGTGCCTGCCACCGAGGCCCGGGGAACACAGATACGCAGTATTTT

d_gene: TRBD1
v_gene: TRBV5-1
abundance: NA
j_gene: TRBJ1-6
CDR3aa: CASSLEGALDSPLHF
CDR3nt: TGCGCCAGCAGCTTGGAGGGGGCGCTTGATTCACCCCTCCACTTT

d_gene: NA
v_gene: TRBV2
abundance: few
j_gene: TRBJ1-5
CDR3aa: CASSEGVISGQPQHF
CDR3nt: TGTGCCAGCAGCGAGGGTGTAATTTCGGGACAGCCCCAGCATTTT

d_gene: TRBD1
v_gene: TRBV18
abundance: NA
j_gene: TRBJ2-3
CDR3aa: CASSPGTGGNTQYF
CDR3nt: TGTGCCAGCTCACCTGGGACAGGGGGAAATACGCAGTATTTT

d_gene: NA
v_gene: TRBV3-1/TRBV3-2
abundance: once
j_gene: TRBJ2-1
CDR3aa: CASSRRTSGTSKNEQFF
CDR3nt: TGTGCCAGCAGTCGAAGAACCTCCGGGACTTCAAAGAATGAGCAGTTCTTC

d_gene: TRBD1
v_gene: TRBV12-3/TRBV12-4
abundance: NA
j_gene: TRBJ1-4
CDR3aa: CASNPTGGEKLFF
CDR3nt: TGTGCCAGCAATCCGACAGGGGGAGAAAAACTGTTTTTT

d_gene: TRBD1
v_gene: TRBV11-3
abundance: NA
j_gene: TRBJ2-7
CDR3aa: CASSLGGQSYEQYF
CDR3nt: TGTGCCAGCAGCTTAGGGGGACAGAGCTACGAGCAGTACTTC

d_gene: TRBD2
v_gene: TRBV6-2/TRBV6-3
abundance: few
j_gene: TRBJ2-7
CDR3aa: CASSYISGAGGFHEQYF
CDR3nt: TGTGCCAGCAGTTACATCTCGGGAGCGGGGGGGTTCCACGAGCAGTACTTC

d_gene: NA
v_gene: TRBV6-5
abundance: NA
j_gene: TRBJ2-1
CDR3aa: CASSSGPVNEQFF
CDR3nt: TGTGCCAGCAGTTCTGGCCCTGTCAATGAGCAGTTCTTC

d_gene: NA
v_gene: TRBV5-4
abundance: NA
j_gene: TRBJ2-7
CDR3aa: CASSPPDSTYEQYF
CDR3nt: TGTGCCAGCAGCCCCCCGGACAGCACCTACGAGCAGTACTTC

d_gene: TRBD1
v_gene: TRBV20-1
abundance: NA
j_gene: TRBJ2-5
CDR3aa: CSASRETGPFETQYF
CDR3nt: TGCAGTGCTAGTAGGGAGACAGGGCCATTCGAGACCCAGTACTTC

d_gene: TRBD2
v_gene: TRBV12-5
abundance: once
j_gene: TRBJ2-1
CDR3aa: CASALGSGGHNEQFF
CDR3nt: TGTGCTAGTGCCTTGGGCAGCGGGGGTCACAATGAGCAGTTCTTC

d_gene: TRBD1
v_gene: TRBV6-2/TRBV6-3
abundance: NA
j_gene: TRBJ1-6
CDR3aa: CASSQDREFSPLHF
CDR3nt: TGTGCCAGCAGCCAGGACAGGGAGTTTTCACCCCTCCACTTT

d_gene: TRBD2
v_gene: TRBV7-8
abundance: NA
j_gene: TRBJ2-1
CDR3aa: CASKPRGGSYNEQFF
CDR3nt: TGTGCCAGCAAACCCCGCGGGGGCTCCTACAATGAGCAGTTCTTC

d_gene: NA
v_gene: TRBV12-3/TRBV12-4
abundance: NA
j_gene: TRBJ2-7
CDR3aa: CASSTRHSEQYF
CDR3nt: TGTGCCAGCAGTACGCGACACTCCGAGCAGTACTTC

d_gene: TRBD2
v_gene: TRBV9
abundance: NA
j_gene: TRBJ2-1
CDR3aa: CASSVGWAGGNEQFF
CDR3nt: TGTGCCAGCAGCGTAGGTTGGGCGGGGGGCAATGAGCAGTTCTTC

d_gene: TRBD1
v_gene: TRBV3-1/TRBV3-2
abundance: NA
j_gene: TRBJ2-7
CDR3aa: CASSQDQDNRGPLEQYF
CDR3nt: TGTGCCAGCAGCCAAGATCAAGATAACAGGGGCCCCCTTGAGCAGTACTTC

d_gene: NA
v_gene: TRBV18
abundance: NA
j_gene: TRBJ1-2
CDR3aa: CASSEGGSSYGYTF
CDR3nt: TGTGCCAGCTCCGAGGGGGGGTCGTCCTATGGCTACACCTTC

d_gene: TRBD2
v_gene: TRBV3-1/TRBV3-2
abundance: NA
j_gene: TRBJ2-2
CDR3aa: CASSQDSRRGGRTGELFF
CDR3nt: TGTGCCAGCAGCCAAGATAGTAGGCGGGGGGGCCGCACCGGGGAGCTGTTTTTT